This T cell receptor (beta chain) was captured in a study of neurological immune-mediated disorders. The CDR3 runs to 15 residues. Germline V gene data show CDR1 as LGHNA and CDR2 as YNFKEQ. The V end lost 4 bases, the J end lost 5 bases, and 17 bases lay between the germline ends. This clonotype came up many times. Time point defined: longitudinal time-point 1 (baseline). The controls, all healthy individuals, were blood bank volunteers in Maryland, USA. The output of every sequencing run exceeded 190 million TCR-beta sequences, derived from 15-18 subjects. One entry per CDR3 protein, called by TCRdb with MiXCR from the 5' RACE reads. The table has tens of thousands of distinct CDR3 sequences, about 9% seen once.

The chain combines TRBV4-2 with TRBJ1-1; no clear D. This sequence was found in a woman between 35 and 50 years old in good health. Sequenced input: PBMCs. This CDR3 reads CASSPQTGLGTEAFF. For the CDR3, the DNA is TGTGCCAGCAGCCCCCAGACTGGGCTGGGAACTGAAGCTTTCTTT.